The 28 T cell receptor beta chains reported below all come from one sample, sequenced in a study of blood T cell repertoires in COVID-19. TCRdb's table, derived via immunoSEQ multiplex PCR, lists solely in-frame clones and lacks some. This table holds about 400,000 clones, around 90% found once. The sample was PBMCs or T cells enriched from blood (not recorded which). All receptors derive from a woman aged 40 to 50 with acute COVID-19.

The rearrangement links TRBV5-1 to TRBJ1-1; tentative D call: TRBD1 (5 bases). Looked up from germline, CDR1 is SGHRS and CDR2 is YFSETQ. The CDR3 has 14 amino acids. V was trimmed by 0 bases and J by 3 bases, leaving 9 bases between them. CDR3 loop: CASSLAGGDTEAFF. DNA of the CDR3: TGCGCCAGCAGCTTGGCCGGAGGGGACACTGAAGCTTTCTTT. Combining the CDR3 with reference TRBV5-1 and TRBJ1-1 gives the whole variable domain KAGVTQTPRYLIKTRGQQVTLSCSPISGHRSVSWYQQTPGQGLQFLFEYFSETQRNKGNFPGRFSGRQFSNSRSEMNVSTLELGDSALYLCASSLAGGDTEAFFGQGTRLTVV.

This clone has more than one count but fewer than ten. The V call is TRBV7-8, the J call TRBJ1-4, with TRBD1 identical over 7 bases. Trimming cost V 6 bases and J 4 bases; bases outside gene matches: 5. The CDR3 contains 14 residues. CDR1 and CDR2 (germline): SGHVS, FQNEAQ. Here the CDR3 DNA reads TGTGCCAGCAGTAACGGACAGGATAATGAAAAACTGTTTTTT. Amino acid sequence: CASSNGQDNEKLFF.

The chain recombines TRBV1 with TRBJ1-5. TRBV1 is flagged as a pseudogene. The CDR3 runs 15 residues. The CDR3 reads CTSSQGAGTNQPQHF. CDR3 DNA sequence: TGCACCAGCAGCCAAGGGGCGGGTACCAATCAGCCCCAGCATTTT.

CDR3 in amino acids: CASSKPDREGYTF. DNA for the CDR3: TGTGCCAGCAGCAAACCGGACAGGGAGGGCTACACCTTC. The chain uses TRBV21-1 and TRBJ1-2; TRBD1 was called by the table and not checked on the DNA. TRBV21-1 is labeled a pseudogene. The CDR3 is 13 amino acids.

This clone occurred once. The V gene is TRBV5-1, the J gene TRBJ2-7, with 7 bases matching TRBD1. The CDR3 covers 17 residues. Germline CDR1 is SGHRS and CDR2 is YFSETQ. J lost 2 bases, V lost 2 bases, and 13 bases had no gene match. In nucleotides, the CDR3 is TGCGCCAGCAGCTTCCTACCCCGGACAGGCGGTCCCTACGAGCAGTACTTC. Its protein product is CASSFLPRTGGPYEQYF.

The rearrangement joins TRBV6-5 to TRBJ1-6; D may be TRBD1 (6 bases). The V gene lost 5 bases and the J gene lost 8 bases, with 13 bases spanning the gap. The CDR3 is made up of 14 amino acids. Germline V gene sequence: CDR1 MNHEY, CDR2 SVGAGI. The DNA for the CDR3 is TGTGCCAGCAGTCCCCGCGGGGGCGATTCACCCCTCCACTTT. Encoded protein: CASSPRGGDSPLHF.

The CDR3 here is CASSRTGTTGELFF. CDR3 in DNA: TGTGCCAGCAGCCGGACAGGAACAACCGGGGAGCTGTTTTTT. The V gene is TRBV7-6, the J gene TRBJ2-2; the match to TRBD1 covers 7 bases. V dropped 5 bases and J dropped 5; count of bases not matched to a gene: 5. The CDR3 has 14 amino acids. Germline lookup yields CDR1 SGHVS and CDR2 FNYEAQ.

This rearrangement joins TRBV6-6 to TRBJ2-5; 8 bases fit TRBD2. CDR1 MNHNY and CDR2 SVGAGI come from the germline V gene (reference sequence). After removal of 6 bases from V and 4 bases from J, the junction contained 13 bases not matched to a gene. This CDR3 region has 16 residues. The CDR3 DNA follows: TGTGCCAGCAGAATCAGCGGCGGGGGGCGCGGAGAGACCCAGTACTTC. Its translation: CASRISGGGRGETQYF.

The CDR3 region is CASRGLAGYEQYF. CDR3 in DNA: TGTGCCAGCAGGGGACTAGCGGGTTACGAGCAGTACTTC. The rearrangement uses TRBV12-3 or TRBV12-4 and TRBJ2-7, with TRBD2 matching 12 bases. J lost 4 bases, V lost 6 bases, and 1 base had no gene match. The CDR3 runs 13 residues.

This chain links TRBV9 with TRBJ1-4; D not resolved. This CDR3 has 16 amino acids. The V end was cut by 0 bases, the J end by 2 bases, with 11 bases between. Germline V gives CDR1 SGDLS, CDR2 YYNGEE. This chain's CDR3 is CASSVGYGATNEKLFF. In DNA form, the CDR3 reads TGTGCCAGCAGCGTAGGCTACGGTGCGACTAATGAAAAACTGTTTTTT. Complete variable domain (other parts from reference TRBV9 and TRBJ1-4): DSGVTQTPKHLITATGQRVTLRCSPRSGDLSVYWYQQSLDQGLQFLIQYYNGEERAKGNILERFSAQQFPDLHSELNLSSLELGDSALYFCASSVGYGATNEKLFFGSGTQLSVL.

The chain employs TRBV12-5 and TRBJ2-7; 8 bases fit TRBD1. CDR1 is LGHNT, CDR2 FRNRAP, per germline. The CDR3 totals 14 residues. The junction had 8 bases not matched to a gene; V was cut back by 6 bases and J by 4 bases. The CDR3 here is CASGPRTGLYEQYF. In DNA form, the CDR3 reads TGTGCTAGTGGGCCCAGGACAGGGTTGTACGAGCAGTACTTC.

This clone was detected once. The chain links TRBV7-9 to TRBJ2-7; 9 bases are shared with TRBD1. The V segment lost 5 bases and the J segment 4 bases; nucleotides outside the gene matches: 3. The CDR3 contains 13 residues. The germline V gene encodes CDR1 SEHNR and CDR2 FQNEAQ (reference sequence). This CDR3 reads CASSQTGGYEQYF. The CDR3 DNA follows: TGTGCCAGCAGCCAGACAGGGGGATACGAGCAGTACTTC. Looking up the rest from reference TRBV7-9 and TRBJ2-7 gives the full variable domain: DTGVSQNPRHKITKRGQNVTFRCDPISEHNRLYWYRQTLGQGPEFLTYFQNEAQLEKSRLLSDRFSAERPKGSFSTLEIQRTEQGDSAMYLCASSQTGGYEQYFGPGTRLTVT.

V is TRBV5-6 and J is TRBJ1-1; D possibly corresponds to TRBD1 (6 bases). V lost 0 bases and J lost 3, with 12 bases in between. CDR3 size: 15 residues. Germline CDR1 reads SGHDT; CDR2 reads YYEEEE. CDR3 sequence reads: CASSLEGGGYTEAFF. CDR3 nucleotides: TGTGCCAGCAGCTTGGAGGGAGGGGGGTACACTGAAGCTTTCTTT.

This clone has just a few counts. Here the CDR3 DNA reads TGCAGCGTTGACGAGGGACATTATGGCTACACCTTC. Protein product: CSVDEGHYGYTF. The J gene is TRBJ1-2, the V gene TRBV29-1; the D gene is possibly TRBD1 (6 bases). Trimming left V 3 bases short and J 5 bases short, with 10 bases between. Germline loops: CDR1 SQVTM, CDR2 ANQGSEA. This CDR3 is 12 amino acids long.

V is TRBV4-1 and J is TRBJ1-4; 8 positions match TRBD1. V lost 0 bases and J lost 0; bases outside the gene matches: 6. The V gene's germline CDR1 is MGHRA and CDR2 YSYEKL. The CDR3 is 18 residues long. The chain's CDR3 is CASSQDRRQGPTNEKLFF. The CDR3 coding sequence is TGCGCCAGCAGCCAAGATCGGAGACAGGGGCCAACTAATGAAAAACTGTTTTTT.

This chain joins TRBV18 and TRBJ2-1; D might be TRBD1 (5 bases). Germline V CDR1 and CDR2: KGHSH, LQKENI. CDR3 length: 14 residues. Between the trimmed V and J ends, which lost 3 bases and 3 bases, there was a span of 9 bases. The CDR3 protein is CASSPSGLYNEQFF. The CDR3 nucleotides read TGTGCCAGCTCACCCTCAGGGCTCTACAATGAGCAGTTCTTC.

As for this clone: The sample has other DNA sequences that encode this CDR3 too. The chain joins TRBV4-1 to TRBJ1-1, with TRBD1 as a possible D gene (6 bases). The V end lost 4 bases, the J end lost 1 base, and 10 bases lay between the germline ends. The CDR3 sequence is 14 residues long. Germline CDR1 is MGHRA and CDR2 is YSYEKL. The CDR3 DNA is TGCGCCAGCAGCCGTCCGACAGGGAACACTGAAGCTTTCTTT. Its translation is CASSRPTGNTEAFF.

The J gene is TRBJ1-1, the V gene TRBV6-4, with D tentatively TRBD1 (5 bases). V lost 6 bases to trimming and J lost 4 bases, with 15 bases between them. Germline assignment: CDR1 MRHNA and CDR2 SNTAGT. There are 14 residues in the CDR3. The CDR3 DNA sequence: TGTGCCAGCAGGGAGTCAGGGCTGGGCACTGAAGCTTTCTTT. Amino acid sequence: CASRESGLGTEAFF.

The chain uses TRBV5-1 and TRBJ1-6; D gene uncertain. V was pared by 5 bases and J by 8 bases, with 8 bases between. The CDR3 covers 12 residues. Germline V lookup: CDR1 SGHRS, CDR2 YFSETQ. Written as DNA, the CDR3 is TGCGCCAGCAGGGCGGTGGATTCACCCCTCCACTTT. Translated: CASRAVDSPLHF.

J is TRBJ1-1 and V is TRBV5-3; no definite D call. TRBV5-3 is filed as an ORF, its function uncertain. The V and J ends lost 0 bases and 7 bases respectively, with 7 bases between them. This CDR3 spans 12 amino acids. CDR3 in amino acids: CARSLEGVEAFF. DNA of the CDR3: TGTGCCAGAAGCTTGGAAGGAGTTGAAGCTTTCTTT.

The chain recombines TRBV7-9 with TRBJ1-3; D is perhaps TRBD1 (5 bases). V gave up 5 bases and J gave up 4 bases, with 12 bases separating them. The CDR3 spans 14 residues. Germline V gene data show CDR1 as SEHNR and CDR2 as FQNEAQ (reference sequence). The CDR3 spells CASSPRRVGNTIYF. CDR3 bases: TGTGCCAGCAGCCCCCGCAGGGTCGGAAACACCATATATTTT.

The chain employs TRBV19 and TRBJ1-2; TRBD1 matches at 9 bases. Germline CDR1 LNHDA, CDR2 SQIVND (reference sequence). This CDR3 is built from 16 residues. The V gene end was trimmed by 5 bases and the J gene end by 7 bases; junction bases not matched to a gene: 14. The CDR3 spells CASSLNPGQGKPGYTF. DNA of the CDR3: TGTGCCAGTAGTTTGAATCCGGGACAGGGAAAACCTGGCTACACCTTC.

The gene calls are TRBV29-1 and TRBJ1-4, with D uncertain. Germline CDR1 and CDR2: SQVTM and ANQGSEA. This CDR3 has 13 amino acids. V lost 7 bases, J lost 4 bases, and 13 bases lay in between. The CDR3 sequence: CSGGWENNEKLFF. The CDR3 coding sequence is TGCAGCGGCGGATGGGAGAATAATGAAAAACTGTTTTTT.

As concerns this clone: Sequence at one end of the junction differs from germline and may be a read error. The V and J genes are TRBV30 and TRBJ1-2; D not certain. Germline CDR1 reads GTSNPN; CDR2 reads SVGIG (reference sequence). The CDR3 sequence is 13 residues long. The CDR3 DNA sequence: TGTGCCTGGAGTTCCACCTCTAATTATGGCTACACCTTC. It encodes CAWSSTSNYGYTF.

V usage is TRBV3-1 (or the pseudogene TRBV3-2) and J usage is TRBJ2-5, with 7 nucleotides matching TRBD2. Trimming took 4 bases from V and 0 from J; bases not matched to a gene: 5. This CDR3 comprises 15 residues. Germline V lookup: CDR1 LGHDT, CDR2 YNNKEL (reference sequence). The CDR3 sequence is CASSRASGHQETQYF. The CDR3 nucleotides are TGTGCCAGCAGCCGAGCTAGCGGCCACCAAGAGACCCAGTACTTC.

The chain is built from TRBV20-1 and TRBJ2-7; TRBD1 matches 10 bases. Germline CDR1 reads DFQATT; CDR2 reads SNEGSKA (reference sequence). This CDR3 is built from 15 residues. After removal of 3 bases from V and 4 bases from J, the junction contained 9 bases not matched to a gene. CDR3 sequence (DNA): TGCAGTGCTAGTGTGCCGGGACAGGGGCAGTACGAGCAGTACTTC. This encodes CSASVPGQGQYEQYF.

CDR3 DNA sequence: TGTGCCAGCAGCTTGAATGGGCCCCCAGATACGCAGTATTTT. Its translation is CASSLNGPPDTQYF. The chain has TRBV5-4 and TRBJ2-3; D remains unclear. This CDR3 has 14 residues. V was clipped by 1 base and J by 4 bases, with 10 bases between them. CDR1 is SGHNT and CDR2 is YYREEE in the germline V gene (reference sequence).

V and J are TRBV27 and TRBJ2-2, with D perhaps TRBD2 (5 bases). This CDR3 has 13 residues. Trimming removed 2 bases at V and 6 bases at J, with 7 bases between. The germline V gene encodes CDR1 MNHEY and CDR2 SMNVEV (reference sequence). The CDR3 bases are TGTGCCAGCAGTTTACGGGGTGCCGGGGAGCTGTTTTTT. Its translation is CASSLRGAGELFF.